This T cell receptor beta chain was identified during a study of CD8+ T cells in alopecia areata. Reverse transcribed after extraction, RNA yielded cDNA as the sequencing template. TCRdb keeps only in-frame clones here, not all; method: immunoSEQ multiplex PCR. The sample lists some 100,000 clones; 35% to 40% were seen once. Turning to this clone: What it binds is unknown.

The study's findings and limits: Scalp repertoires also include resident alphabeta T cells from normal skin.

This CDR3 region has 12 residues. The V gene's germline CDR1 is SGHRS and CDR2 YFSETQ. V was pared by 5 bases and J by 3 bases, with 9 bases between. The source of this sequence is a human donor with alopecia areata. The V call is TRBV5-1, the J call TRBJ2-7; D tentatively fits TRBD1 or TRBD2 (5 bases each). Input material: CD4+ T cells sorted from blood. The CDR3 loop is CASRQDFYEQYF. The CDR3 region has the DNA TGCGCCAGCAGACAGGACTTCTACGAGCAGTACTTC.